Listed here are 28 T cell receptor beta chains from one sample, sequenced in a study of CXCR3-negative and CXCR3-positive naive CD8 T cells. The TRB libraries of cDNA were built by UMI-labeled 5' RACE. TCRdb reprocessed the 5' RACE reads and reports one entry per CDR3 protein, with no DNA. The repertoire table contains about 43,000 distinct CDR3 sequences. The sequenced sample was memory CD8+ T cells from blood. Receptor source: a human donor in good health. Some clones in this sample may be carry-over from other donors' samples.

The CDR3 protein is CASSQGGGVGETQYF. The genes are TRBV4-3 and TRBJ2-5; checking the TCRdb D call of TRBD1 is not possible without DNA. This CDR3 contains 15 residues. Per the germline V gene, CDR1 is LGHNA and CDR2 is YSLEER.

The chain links TRBV7-6 to TRBJ2-1. This CDR3 contains 13 residues. CDR1 is SGHVS, CDR2 FNYEAQ, per germline. The CDR3 sequence: CASSPDSYNEQFF.

This chain joins TRBV4-2 and TRBJ2-3; TCRdb returns TRBD2, unconfirmable since there is no DNA. Looked up from germline, CDR1 is LGHNA and CDR2 is YNFKEQ. The CDR3 is 16 amino acids. The CDR3 region is CASSQVRLEGRDTQYF.

The chain is built from TRBV12-3 or TRBV12-4 and TRBJ2-7; TCRdb returns TRBD1, unconfirmable since there is no DNA. The CDR3 has 13 residues. CDR3 residues: CASRPGQDYEQYF.

The V and J genes are TRBV19 and TRBJ1-6; TCRdb lists TRBD1, though no DNA is available to test this call. This CDR3 is built from 15 residues. Germline CDR1 reads LNHDA; CDR2 reads SQIVND (reference sequence). CDR3 protein: CASSISTGGESPLHF.

The chain joins TRBV15 to TRBJ1-4. Looked up from germline, CDR1 is LNHNV and CDR2 is YYDKDF (reference sequence). This CDR3 is 15 amino acids long. The CDR3 is CATSRVREGDEKLFF.

This chain joins TRBV6-6 and TRBJ1-2; without DNA, the TCRdb call of TRBD1 cannot be checked. The germline V gene encodes CDR1 MNHNY and CDR2 SVGAGI (reference sequence). The CDR3 is made up of 12 amino acids. CDR3 amino acids: CASSYAGEGYTF.

The chain combines TRBV13 with TRBJ2-7; no DNA is available, so the TRBD1 call from TCRdb remains unchecked. This CDR3 spans 16 amino acids. CDR1 PRHDT and CDR2 FYEKMQ come from the germline V gene (reference sequence). CDR3 residues: CASSLDRGGASYEQYF.

The chain carries TRBV6-5 and TRBJ2-7; TCRdb indicates TRBD2, and absent DNA this call remains unverified. The CDR3 runs 15 residues. Germline V gene data show CDR1 as MNHEY and CDR2 as SVGAGI. This CDR3 is CASSPDEEVAYEQYF.

The chain employs TRBV5-1 and TRBJ2-1; TCRdb outputs TRBD2, but without DNA this stays unchecked. This CDR3 is 15 amino acids long. Germline lookup yields CDR1 SGHRS and CDR2 YFSETQ. The CDR3 loop reads CASSQETSNYNEQFF.

This chain joins TRBV21-1 and TRBJ1-1; absent DNA, TCRdb's TRBD1 call cannot be checked. TRBV21-1 is listed as a pseudogene. This CDR3 region has 14 residues. This CDR3 is CASSTTGTNTEAFF.

Here the CDR3 reads CSVFPPRPATGVHGYTF. The chain has TRBV29-1 and TRBJ1-2; TCRdb lists TRBD1, though no DNA is available to test this call. Germline CDR1 SQVTM, CDR2 ANQGSEA. This CDR3 region has 17 residues.

The chain recombines TRBV7-2 with TRBJ1-2; TCRdb reports TRBD1, a call that lacks DNA to check it against. The CDR3 runs to 12 residues. Germline values: CDR1 SGHTA, CDR2 FQGNSA. CDR3 protein: CASSVTVPGYTF. Complete variable domain (other parts from reference TRBV7-2 and TRBJ1-2): GAGVSQSPSNKVTEKGKDVELRCDPISGHTALYWYRQSLGQGLEFLIYFQGNSAPDKSGLPSDRFSAERTGGSVSTLTIQRTQQEDSAVYLCASSVTVPGYTFGSGTRLTVV.

The J gene is TRBJ2-4, the V gene TRBV7-9; the D call of TRBD1 rests on TCRdb alone, since no DNA is present to check it. This CDR3 region has 13 residues. Per the germline V gene, CDR1 is SEHNR and CDR2 is FQNEAQ (reference sequence). The CDR3 protein is CASGLDPGDIQYF. The entire variable domain, with the rest obtained from reference TRBV7-9 and TRBJ2-4, is as follows: DTGVSQNPRHKITKRGQNVTFRCDPISEHNRLYWYRQTLGQGPEFLTYFQNEAQLEKSRLLSDRFSAERPKGSFSTLEIQRTEQGDSAMYLCASGLDPGDIQYFGAGTRLSVL.

The chain recombines TRBV13 with TRBJ2-1; TCRdb lists TRBD2, though no DNA is available to test this call. The germline V gene has CDR1 PRHDT and CDR2 FYEKMQ (reference sequence). This CDR3 has 15 residues. CDR3 amino acids: CASQISGLSNNEQFF.

This chain joins TRBV7-9 and TRBJ2-7. The CDR3 runs 12 residues. Per germline, CDR1 SEHNR and CDR2 FQNEAQ (reference sequence). CDR3 sequence reads: CASSSAKTEQYF.

This sequence joins TRBV27 and TRBJ2-5; TCRdb returns TRBD2, unconfirmable since there is no DNA. In germline, CDR1 is MNHEY, CDR2 SMNVEV (reference sequence). There are 13 residues in the CDR3. The CDR3 loop reads CASNLRAFETQYF.

The chain employs TRBV7-6 and TRBJ1-1; TCRdb gives TRBD1 as the D gene, but with no DNA this cannot be confirmed. The length of the CDR3 is 15 residues. Germline V gene sequence: CDR1 SGHVS, CDR2 FNYEAQ. The CDR3 region is CASSSSHRDRVGAFF.

This chain connects TRBV28 to TRBJ2-1; there is no DNA to check the TCRdb D call of TRBD1. This CDR3 is 15 amino acids long. CDR1 is MDHEN, CDR2 SYDVKM, per germline. The CDR3: CASSSNRDFDNEQFF.

V is TRBV6-4 and J is TRBJ2-1; TCRdb names TRBD2, which stays unverified in the absence of DNA. The V gene's germline CDR1 is MRHNA and CDR2 SNTAGT. The CDR3 has 15 residues. CDR3 in amino acids: CASSGGGGAVNEQFF.

This CDR3 is CASSQDQRFGEQYF. The rearrangement uses TRBV3-1 and TRBJ2-7. CDR3 length equals 14 residues. CDR1 LGHDT and CDR2 YNNKEL come from the germline V gene (reference sequence).

The rearrangement joins TRBV20-1 to TRBJ2-5; the D gene TCRdb calls, TRBD2, cannot be checked with no DNA. The germline V gene has CDR1 DFQATT and CDR2 SNEGSKA (reference sequence). There are 15 residues in the CDR3. The CDR3 loop is CSGSRDPSNQETQYF.

This chain connects TRBV20-1 to TRBJ2-5; TCRdb proposes TRBD2, but this gene call is untestable without DNA. CDR3 length: 15 amino acids. From germline, CDR1 is DFQATT and CDR2 SNEGSKA (reference sequence). CDR3 sequence reads: CSARDSGGDSGAQYF.

This chain uses TRBV7-2 with TRBJ2-1; the TRBD2 assignment by TCRdb is unverifiable without DNA. Germline V gives CDR1 SGHTA, CDR2 FQGNSA. The length of the CDR3 is 17 residues. CDR3: CASSLAKSGVSYNEQFF.

The chain couples TRBV28 to TRBJ2-7; the D gene TCRdb calls, TRBD1, cannot be checked with no DNA. The CDR3 length is 15 residues. The V gene's germline CDR1 is MDHEN and CDR2 SYDVKM. The CDR3 reads CASSPGTGQYGEQYF.

The V and J genes are TRBV6-1 and TRBJ2-1; TCRdb designates TRBD2, a call that cannot be tested without DNA. CDR3 length: 15 residues. Germline V gene data show CDR1 as MNHNS and CDR2 as SASEGT. The CDR3 region is CASSEGDWSYNEQFF.

V and J are TRBV18 and TRBJ2-1; TCRdb proposes TRBD2, but this gene call is untestable without DNA. CDR3 length equals 17 residues. The germline V gene encodes CDR1 KGHSH and CDR2 LQKENI. The CDR3 spells CASSQGDGGSLIGEQFF.

Here the CDR3 reads CASGGQRYEQYF. The chain employs TRBV12-3 or TRBV12-4 and TRBJ2-7; as DNA is missing, the TRBD1 call by TCRdb cannot be tested. The CDR3 loop spans 12 amino acids.